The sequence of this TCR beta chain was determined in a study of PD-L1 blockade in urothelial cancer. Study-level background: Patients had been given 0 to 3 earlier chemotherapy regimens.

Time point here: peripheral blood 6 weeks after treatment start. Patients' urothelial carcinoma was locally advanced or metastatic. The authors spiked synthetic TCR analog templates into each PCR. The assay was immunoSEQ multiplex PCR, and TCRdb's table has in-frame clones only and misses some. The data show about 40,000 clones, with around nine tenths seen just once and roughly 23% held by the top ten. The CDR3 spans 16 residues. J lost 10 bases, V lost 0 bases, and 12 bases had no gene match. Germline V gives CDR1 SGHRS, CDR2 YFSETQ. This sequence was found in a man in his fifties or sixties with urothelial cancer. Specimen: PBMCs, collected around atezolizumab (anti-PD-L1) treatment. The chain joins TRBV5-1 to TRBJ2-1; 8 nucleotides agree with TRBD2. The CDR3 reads CASSLVSGTGALEQFF. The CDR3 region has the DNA TGCGCCAGCAGCTTGGTTAGCGGGACTGGAGCCCTAGAGCAGTTCTTC. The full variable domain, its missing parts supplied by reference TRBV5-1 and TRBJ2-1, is KAGVTQTPRYLIKTRGQQVTLSCSPISGHRSVSWYQQTPGQGLQFLFEYFSETQRNKGNFPGRFSGRQFSNSRSEMNVSTLELGDSALYLCASSLVSGTGALEQFFGPGTRLTVL.